These 3 T cell receptor beta chains share one sample of origin, sequenced in a study of T cell responses to AZD1222 COVID-19 vaccine. Sequenced by immunoSEQ multiplex PCR; TCRdb stores in-frame clones only, minus some. The table records some 120,000 clones, under 90% of them present only once. The specimen comprised peripheral blood, sampled on day 0 of AZD1222 vaccination. The receptors shown here come from an adult in good health.

V usage is TRBV19 and J usage is TRBJ1-2; D ambiguous. V was pared by 3 bases and J by 4 bases, with 9 bases between. The CDR3 extends over 13 amino acids. Germline loops: CDR1 LNHDA, CDR2 SQIVND (reference sequence). CDR3 sequence reads: CASSMTRAYGYTF. The DNA for the CDR3 is TGTGCCAGTAGTATGACAAGGGCCTATGGCTACACCTTC. The full variable domain, with the rest looked up from reference TRBV19 and TRBJ1-2, is DGGITQSPKYLFRKEGQNVTLSCEQNLNHDAMYWYRQDPGQGLRLIYYSQIVNDFQKGDIAEGYSVSREKKESFPLTVTSAQKNPTAFYLCASSMTRAYGYTFGSGTRLTVV.

The chain joins TRBV2 to TRBJ1-1, with TRBD1 as a possible D gene (6 bases). Germline V gives CDR1 SNHLY, CDR2 FYNNEI. This CDR3 is 15 amino acids long. Trimming left V 4 bases short and J 4 bases short, with 16 bases between. DNA of the CDR3: TGTGCCAGCAGTGTTGTCGGAGGGGGTTTCACTGAAGCTTTCTTT. Amino acid sequence: CASSVVGGGFTEAFF.

The CDR3 reads CASSSSSPGRGEKLFF. CDR3 coding DNA: TGCGCCAGCAGCTCCTCATCGCCTGGTAGGGGTGAAAAACTGTTTTTT. The chain employs TRBV5-1 and TRBJ1-4; the D gene is possibly TRBD1 (5 bases). CDR1 is SGHRS, CDR2 YFSETQ, per germline. This CDR3 contains 16 residues. V was shortened by 3 bases and J by 7 bases, with 19 bases between the two germline ends.